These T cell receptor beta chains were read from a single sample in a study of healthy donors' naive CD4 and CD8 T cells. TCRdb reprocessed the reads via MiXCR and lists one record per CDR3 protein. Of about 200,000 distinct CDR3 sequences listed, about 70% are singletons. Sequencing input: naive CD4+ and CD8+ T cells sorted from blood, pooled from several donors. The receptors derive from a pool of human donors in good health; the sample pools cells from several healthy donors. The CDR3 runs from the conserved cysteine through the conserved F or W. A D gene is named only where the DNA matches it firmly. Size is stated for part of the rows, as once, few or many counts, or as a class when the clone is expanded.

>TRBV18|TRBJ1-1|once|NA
TGTGCCACCTCCCCGAGGAACGGCTATACCTCTGAAGCTTTCTTT
CATSPRNGYTSEAFF
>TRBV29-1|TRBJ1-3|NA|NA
TGCAGCGTTATCCTTTACTCTGGAAACACCATATATTTT
CSVILYSGNTIYF
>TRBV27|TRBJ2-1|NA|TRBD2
TGTGCCAGCAGTTTCCTACTAGCGGGAGAATCCAGTTACGAGCAGTTCTTC
CASSFLLAGESSYEQFF
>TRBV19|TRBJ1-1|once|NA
TGTGCCAGTAGTGCCCAGGGGATCGCTGAAGCTTTCTTT
CASSAQGIAEAFF
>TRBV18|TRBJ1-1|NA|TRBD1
TGTGCCAGCACGGACAGGGACTATAGCACTGAAGCTTTCTTT
CASTDRDYSTEAFF
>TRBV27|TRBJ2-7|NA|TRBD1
TGTGCCAGCAGTTTAGCGGGACAGGGGGGCGAGCAGTACTTC
CASSLAGQGGEQYF
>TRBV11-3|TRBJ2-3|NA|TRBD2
TGTGCCAGCAGCTTCCGGACTAGCGAAAACACAGATACGCAGTATTTT
CASSFRTSENTDTQYF
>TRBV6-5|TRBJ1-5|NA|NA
TGTGCCAGCAGATCACAGGGAGGCAATCAGCCCCAGCATTTT
CASRSQGGNQPQHF
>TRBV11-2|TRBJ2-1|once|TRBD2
TGTGCCAGCAGCTTAGTCGCGCGGGGGGAGTACAATGAGCAGTTCTTC
CASSLVARGEYNEQFF
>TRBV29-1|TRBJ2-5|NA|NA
TGCAGCGTTGAAAGAGGGGCCGGGGAGACCCAGTACTTC
CSVERGAGETQYF
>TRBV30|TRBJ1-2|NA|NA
TGTGCCTGGAGTATGTCACAGGTCTATGGCTACACCTTC
CAWSMSQVYGYTF
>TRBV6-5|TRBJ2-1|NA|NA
TGTGCCAGCACGGTGACAGATCCCTACAATGAGCAGTTCTTC
CASTVTDPYNEQFF
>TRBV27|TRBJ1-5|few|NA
TGTGCCAGCAGCTCGGGACGGATCAATCAGCCCCAGCATTTT
CASSSGRINQPQHF
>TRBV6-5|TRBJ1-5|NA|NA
TGTGCCAGCAGTTACTCCAGACAGGCTAATCAGCCCCAGCATTTT
CASSYSRQANQPQHF
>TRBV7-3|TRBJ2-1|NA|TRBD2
TGTGCCAGCAGCTTAAAGGGGCTAGCGGGAGAGGGGCAGTTCTTC
CASSLKGLAGEGQFF
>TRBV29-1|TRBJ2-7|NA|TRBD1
TGCAGCGTTGACCGGACAGGGGGCAACGAGCAGTACTTC
CSVDRTGGNEQYF
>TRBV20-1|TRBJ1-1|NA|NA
TGCAGTGCTAGAGACCGCCGGGGCTCGGCCGAAGCTTTCTTT
CSARDRRGSAEAFF
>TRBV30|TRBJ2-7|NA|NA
TGTGCCTGCTTATCAACCTCGTATTACGAGCAGTACTTC
CACLSTSYYEQYF
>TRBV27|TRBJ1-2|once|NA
TGTGCCAGCAGTTTATCTTCAGTTGGATATGGCTACACCTTC
CASSLSSVGYGYTF
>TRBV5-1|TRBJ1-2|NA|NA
TGCGCCAGCAGCCCAAACACCAGAAACTATGGCTACACCTTC
CASSPNTRNYGYTF
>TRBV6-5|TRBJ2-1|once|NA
TGTGCCAGCAGTTACTCATGGTATTGGGATGAGGGGCAGTTCTTC
CASSYSWYWDEGQFF
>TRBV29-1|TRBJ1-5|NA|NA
TGCAGCGTTGAAGTGAGGGGTGATAGCAATCAGCCCCAGCATTTT
CSVEVRGDSNQPQHF
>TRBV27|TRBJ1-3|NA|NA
TGTGCCAGCAGTCCAGGACAGCCTGGAAACACCATATATTTT
CASSPGQPGNTIYF
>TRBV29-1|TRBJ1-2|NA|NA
TGCAGCGTTATCCAAGGTGATGGCTACACCTTC
CSVIQGDGYTF
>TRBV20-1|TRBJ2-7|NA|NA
TGCAGTGCTAGAGTTCCGGGGGCACCCCCCTACGAGCAGTACTTC
CSARVPGAPPYEQYF
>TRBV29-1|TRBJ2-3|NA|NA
TGCAGCGTTGAGCTCGCGGGGAGAAGCACAGATACGCAGTATTTT
CSVELAGRSTDTQYF
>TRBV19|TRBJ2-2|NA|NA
TGTGCCAGTATGATGAGGGAGTGGGTCGGGGAGCTGTTTTTT
CASMMREWVGELFF
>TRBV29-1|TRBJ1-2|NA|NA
TGCAGCGCCGGGGAGCCTAACTATGGCTACACCTTC
CSAGEPNYGYTF
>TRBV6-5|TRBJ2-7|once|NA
TGTGCCAGCAGTTCCCAGGGGGGCTCCTACGAGCAGTACTTC
CASSSQGGSYEQYF
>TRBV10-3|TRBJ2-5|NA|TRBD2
TGTGCCATCCTAGCGGCGCTCGGGGAGACCCAGTACTTC
CAILAALGETQYF
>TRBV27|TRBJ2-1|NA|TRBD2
TGTGCCAGCAGTCCCCATCTAGCGGGAGGCTCCTACAATGAGCAGTTCTTC
CASSPHLAGGSYNEQFF
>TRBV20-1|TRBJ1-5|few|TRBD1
TGCAGTGCAACGGACAGGGGCTGGCGCAATCAGCCCCAGCATTTT
CSATDRGWRNQPQHF
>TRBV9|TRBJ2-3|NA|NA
TGTGCCAGCAGCGTAGCCAGGACAGCCTCAGATACGCAGTATTTT
CASSVARTASDTQYF
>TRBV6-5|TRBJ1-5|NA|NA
TGTGCCAGCAGTTACTCACCCAATCAGCCCCAGCATTTT
CASSYSPNQPQHF
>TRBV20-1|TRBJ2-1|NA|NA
TGCAGTGCTAAAGGCGGGGCCGCACGTGAGCAGTTCTTC
CSAKGGAAREQFF
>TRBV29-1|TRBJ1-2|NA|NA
TGCAGCGTATCTTCAGGGTCCGTAACCTATGGCTACACCTTC
CSVSSGSVTYGYTF
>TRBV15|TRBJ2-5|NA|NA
TGTGCCACCAGCAGAGATCACTCCACAAAGGAGACCCAGTACTTC
CATSRDHSTKETQYF
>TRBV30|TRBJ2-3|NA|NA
TGTGCCTGGGATCAGGGTTTCACAGATACGCAGTATTTT
CAWDQGFTDTQYF
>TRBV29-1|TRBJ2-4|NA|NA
TGCAGCGTTGATGGGGGTAGGAACATTCAGTACTTC
CSVDGGRNIQYF
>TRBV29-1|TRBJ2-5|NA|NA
TGCAGCGTTTTGGGGCAAGAGACCCAGTACTTC
CSVLGQETQYF
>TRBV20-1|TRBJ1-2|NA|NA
TGCAGTGTGGTGACCAGAGGAGACTATGGCTACACCTTC
CSVVTRGDYGYTF
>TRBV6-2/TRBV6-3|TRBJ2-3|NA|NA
TGTGCCAGCAGTTACGGGCGGGACCGCACAGATACGCAGTATTTT
CASSYGRDRTDTQYF
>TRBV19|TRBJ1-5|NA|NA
TGTGCCAGCGGGGTCAATCAGCCCCAGCATTTT
CASGVNQPQHF
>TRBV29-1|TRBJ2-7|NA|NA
TGCAACAACGGCTCCTACGAGCAGTACTTC
CNNGSYEQYF
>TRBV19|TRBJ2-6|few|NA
TGTGCCACCTTTGGGGCCAACGTCCTGACTTTC
CATFGANVLTF
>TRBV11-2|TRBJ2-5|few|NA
TGTGCCAGCAGCTTAGGAACAGGGATCGCCCAGTACTTC
CASSLGTGIAQYF
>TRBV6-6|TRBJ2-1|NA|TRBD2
TGTGCCAGCAGCTATAGCGGGGCCTACAATGAGCAGTTCTTC
CASSYSGAYNEQFF
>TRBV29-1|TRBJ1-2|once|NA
TGCAGCGTTGACAGGGCCGGCACAGTAAATGGCTACACCTTC
CSVDRAGTVNGYTF
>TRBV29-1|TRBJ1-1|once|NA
TGCAGCACCGATCGGGGTTTTAACACTGAAGCTTTCTTT
CSTDRGFNTEAFF
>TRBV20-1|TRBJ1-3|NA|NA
TGCAGTGCTAGAAGGGGTACAGGGTTATCTGGAAACACCATATATTTT
CSARRGTGLSGNTIYF
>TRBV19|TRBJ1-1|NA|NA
TGTGCCAGTAGTCCCAGGACAGAGACCACTGAAGCTTTCTTT
CASSPRTETTEAFF
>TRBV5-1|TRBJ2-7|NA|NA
TGCGCCAGCAGCTTGGAAATGGGTCACTCCTACGAGCAGTACTTC
CASSLEMGHSYEQYF
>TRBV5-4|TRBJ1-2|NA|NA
TGTGCCAGCAGCTTGGACAGCTTCTGTGGCTACACCTTC
CASSLDSFCGYTF
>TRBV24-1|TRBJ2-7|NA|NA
TGTGCCACCAGTGATTTGAGGGGCGAGCAGTACTTC
CATSDLRGEQYF
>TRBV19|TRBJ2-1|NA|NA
TGTGCCAGTAGTATATCAGCGAGCCTTAACAATGAGCAGTTCTTC
CASSISASLNNEQFF